The 18 T cell receptor beta chains in this list originate from one sample, sequenced in a study of cytomegalovirus exposure and HLA in healthy donors. PCR used 60 Vbeta primers and 13 Jbeta primers. The data were produced by immunoSEQ multiplex PCR, yet TCRdb's version contains in-frame clones alone and is incomplete. The sample records more than 75,000 clones, roughly four fifths being singletons. The sample taken for sequencing was PBMCs. These receptors all stem from a woman younger than 30 in good health and CMV-seropositive.

The chain links TRBV2 to TRBJ2-3; D might be TRBD2 (7 bases). V was shortened by 11 bases and J by 0 bases, with 18 bases between the two germline ends. This CDR3 contains 15 residues. Germline V gene sequence: CDR1 SNHLY, CDR2 FYNNEI. The CDR3 region is CAAPPGGLSTDTQYF. The CDR3 bases are TGTGCCGCACCTCCCGGGGGGCTCAGCACAGATACGCAGTATTTT.

The rearrangement joins TRBV18 to TRBJ2-1; 11 bases agree with TRBD2. Germline CDR1 KGHSH, CDR2 LQKENI. The length of the CDR3 is 19 residues. V shed 2 bases and J 6 bases; nucleotides not matched to a gene: 15. The CDR3 coding sequence is TGTGCCAGCTCACCAACGGTAGCGGGGGGGCTAAGGGACAGCAATGAGCAGTTCTTC. This gives the protein CASSPTVAGGLRDSNEQFF.

The genes are TRBV4-1 and TRBJ2-7; maybe TRBD2 (5 bases). Trimming cost V 2 bases and J 2 bases, with 10 bases left between them. The CDR3 spans 14 residues. Germline values: CDR1 MGHRA, CDR2 YSYEKL. The CDR3 spells CASSQSGSAYEQYF. For the CDR3, the DNA is TGCGCCAGCAGCCAATCCGGTAGCGCCTACGAGCAGTACTTC.

There are a few counts of this clone. The chain is built from TRBV5-1 and TRBJ1-4; D gene unclear. Trimming shortened V by 4 bases and J by 5 bases, and 9 bases separated the two germline ends. This CDR3 is built from 13 residues. Germline V gives CDR1 SGHRS, CDR2 YFSETQ. As DNA, the CDR3 is TGCGCCAGCAGCATCGACGGGAATGAAAAACTGTTTTTT. Residues: CASSIDGNEKLFF.

This chain connects TRBV5-1 to TRBJ2-7, with 10 bases matching TRBD2. The trim removed 4 bases at V and 7 bases at J, leaving 11 bases unmatched. Germline CDR1 SGHRS, CDR2 YFSETQ. The CDR3 has 15 amino acids. CDR3 protein: CASSPSAGGRGEQYF. DNA of the CDR3: TGCGCCAGCAGCCCCTCAGCGGGAGGGCGAGGTGAGCAGTACTTC.

This clone was found a few times. The chain employs TRBV2 and TRBJ2-2; D remains unclear. Looked up from germline, CDR1 is SNHLY and CDR2 is FYNNEI. CDR3 length: 11 residues. The V end was cut by 4 bases, the J end by 8 bases, with 5 bases between. The DNA of the CDR3 is TGTGCCAGCAGTGTGACTGGGGAGCTGTTTTTT. Translation: CASSVTGELFF.

The chain has TRBV7-9 and TRBJ2-2; 7 positions match TRBD2. Germline V gives CDR1 SEHNR, CDR2 FQNEAQ (reference sequence). The J segment lost 2 bases and the V segment lost 5 bases, leaving 5 bases of the junction unmatched. The CDR3 has 15 amino acids. CDR3 loop: CASSPTSENTGELFF. As DNA, the CDR3 is TGTGCCAGCAGCCCTACTAGCGAAAACACCGGGGAGCTGTTTTTT. Full variable domain (rest looked up from reference TRBV7-9 and TRBJ2-2): DTGVSQNPRHKITKRGQNVTFRCDPISEHNRLYWYRQTLGQGPEFLTYFQNEAQLEKSRLLSDRFSAERPKGSFSTLEIQRTEQGDSAMYLCASSPTSENTGELFFGEGSRLTVL.

The chain employs TRBV27 and TRBJ1-2, with a weak D call TRBD1 (6 bases). Germline lookup yields CDR1 MNHEY and CDR2 SMNVEV (reference sequence). Trimming cost V 3 bases and J 4 bases, with 15 bases left between them. The CDR3 is 15 residues long. The chain's CDR3 is CASSFRQGSSYGYTF. The DNA for the CDR3 is TGTGCCAGCAGTTTTCGTCAGGGGAGTTCCTATGGCTACACCTTC.

The gene calls are TRBV5-1 and TRBJ2-2; 7 bases agree with TRBD2. The junction had 5 bases not matched to a gene; V was cut back by 3 bases and J by 0 bases. The germline V gene has CDR1 SGHRS and CDR2 YFSETQ. This CDR3 region has 16 residues. CDR3 protein: CASSSVAGANTGELFF. The CDR3 coding sequence is TGCGCCAGCAGCTCCGTAGCGGGCGCGAACACCGGGGAGCTGTTTTTT.

V and J are TRBV5-1 and TRBJ2-7; weak D call: TRBD1 (7 bases). Trimming removed 1 base from V and 0 bases from J, with 14 bases in between. The CDR3 loop spans 16 amino acids. In germline, CDR1 is SGHRS, CDR2 YFSETQ. CDR3 nucleotide sequence: TGCGCCAGCAGCTTGACTTGGGGGGACAGCTCCTACGAGCAGTACTTC. The encoded protein is CASSLTWGDSSYEQYF. Complete variable domain (other parts from reference TRBV5-1 and TRBJ2-7): KAGVTQTPRYLIKTRGQQVTLSCSPISGHRSVSWYQQTPGQGLQFLFEYFSETQRNKGNFPGRFSGRQFSNSRSEMNVSTLELGDSALYLCASSLTWGDSSYEQYFGPGTRLTVT.

The CDR3 protein is CAISPLSGLAGGGAEQFF. The DNA for the CDR3 is TGTGCCATCAGTCCCTTATCGGGACTAGCGGGGGGAGGGGCTGAGCAGTTCTTC. V and J are TRBV10-3 and TRBJ2-1; 15 nucleotides match TRBD2. Germline V CDR1 and CDR2: ENHRY, SYGVKD. The CDR3 spans 18 residues. The ends lost 5 bases at V and 9 bases at J; junction bases unmatched: 14.

V gene TRBV11-2 combines with J gene TRBJ2-7; 9 bases line up with TRBD1. Germline trimming cut 5 bases from V and 5 bases from J; bases unmatched to any gene: 7. The V gene's germline CDR1 is SGHAT and CDR2 FQNNGV. The CDR3 sequence is 14 residues long. The CDR3 DNA is TGTGCCAGCAGCCACAGGGGGCTCCTCGACGAGCAGTACTTC. This translates into CASSHRGLLDEQYF.

The chain combines TRBV7-9 with TRBJ2-7; 8 bases fit TRBD1. The junction had 9 bases not matched to a gene; V was cut back by 5 bases and J by 6 bases. The CDR3 runs to 14 residues. Germline V gives CDR1 SEHNR, CDR2 FQNEAQ (reference sequence). The CDR3 loop reads CASSLPGQVPEQYF. Written as DNA, the CDR3 is TGTGCCAGCAGCCTCCCGGGACAGGTCCCCGAGCAGTACTTC.

V usage is TRBV5-4 and J usage is TRBJ1-4; 8 nucleotides line up with TRBD1. Trimming at V came to 2 bases and at J to 7 bases, leaving 7 bases not matched to a gene. Germline V CDR1 and CDR2: SGHNT, YYREEE (reference sequence). The CDR3 is 15 amino acids. The CDR3 nucleotides read TGTGCCAGCAGCTTAAACACAGGGGGGGGTGAAAAACTGTTTTTT. Translated, it gives CASSLNTGGGEKLFF.

This clone was recorded only once. The chain recombines TRBV2 with TRBJ1-5; D gene ambiguous. Trimming shortened V by 7 bases and J by 1 base, and 8 bases separated the two germline ends. Germline V gene data show CDR1 as SNHLY and CDR2 as FYNNEI. The CDR3 covers 13 residues. In nucleotides, the CDR3 is TGTGCCAGCACGTGGGAGAGCAATCAGCCCCAGCATTTT. Protein sequence: CASTWESNQPQHF.

The chain links TRBV27 to TRBJ1-3, with a possible D match to TRBD1 (5 bases). Looked up from germline, CDR1 is MNHEY and CDR2 is SMNVEV (reference sequence). V shed 2 bases and J shed 4 bases, with 9 bases lying between them. There are 14 residues in the CDR3. CDR3: CASSLQGSGNTIYF. The DNA of the CDR3 is TGTGCCAGCAGTTTACAGGGATCCGGAAACACCATATATTTT.

The J gene is TRBJ2-2, the V gene TRBV28, with TRBD1 as a possible D gene (5 bases). CDR3 length: 13 amino acids. CDR1 is MDHEN, CDR2 SYDVKM, per germline. Between the trimmed V and J ends, which lost 7 bases and 1 base, there was a span of 7 bases. CDR3 loop: CASKQGNTGELFF. CDR3 DNA sequence: TGTGCCAGCAAGCAGGGGAACACCGGGGAGCTGTTTTTT.

The V gene is TRBV2, the J gene TRBJ2-1, with 10 bases that match TRBD2. Germline lookup yields CDR1 SNHLY and CDR2 FYNNEI. The CDR3 consists of 14 residues. V shed 5 bases, J shed 5 bases, and the junction held 3 bases outside the gene matches. CDR3 in amino acids: CASSWTSGHNEQFF. DNA for the CDR3: TGTGCCAGCAGTTGGACTAGCGGTCACAATGAGCAGTTCTTC.